The rows below give T cell receptor beta chains drawn from one sample of a study of blood T cell repertoires in COVID-19. TCRdb's copy holds only in-frame clones and misses some; the assay was immunoSEQ multiplex PCR. The sample contains tens of thousands of clones, 85% to 90% of which appear only once. Sequenced input: peripheral blood. These TCRs come from a human donor in a cohort sampled during active COVID-19. Both conserved end residues are part of each CDR3. D genes are given only for firm matches. Clone size is stated in some rows and not others, as once, few, many or a class when expanded.

>NA|many|TRBJ2-7|TRBV12-3/TRBV12-4
TGTGCCAGCAGTCCCCCTGACACCTACGAGCAGTACTTC
CASSPPDTYEQYF
>NA|NA|TRBJ2-3|TRBV11-3
TGTGCCAGCAGCCCCGGACAGTTCATCACAGATACGCAGTATTTT
CASSPGQFITDTQYF
>NA|NA|TRBJ2-5|TRBV3-1/TRBV3-2
TGTGCCAGCAGCCAAGGGATGACGGGAGAGACCCAGTACTTC
CASSQGMTGETQYF
>NA|NA|TRBJ1-1|TRBV3-1/TRBV3-2
TGTGCCAGCAGCCAAGGCTTACAGGGCACTTCGAACACTGAAGCTTTCTTT
CASSQGLQGTSNTEAFF
>NA|NA|TRBJ1-3|TRBV11-2
TGTGCCAGCAGCTTACGGGTGGAAGGAAACACCATATATTTT
CASSLRVEGNTIYF
>NA|NA|TRBJ1-1|TRBV9
TGTGCCAGCAGCGCCGGGGGTGAGGGTCTGAACACTGAAGCTTTCTTT
CASSAGGEGLNTEAFF
>TRBD1|NA|TRBJ1-2|TRBV5-1
TGCGCCAGCAGTCACAGGGGGCAGGACTATGGCTACACCTTC
CASSHRGQDYGYTF
>TRBD2|NA|TRBJ2-1|TRBV27
TGTGCCAGCAGTTTATCGTATGGGAAGCGGGAGGGCTATGAGCAGTTCTTC
CASSLSYGKREGYEQFF
>TRBD1|NA|TRBJ2-4|TRBV7-2
TGTGCCAGCAGCGTTGGGACAGGGGTGAAAAACATTCAGTACTTC
CASSVGTGVKNIQYF
>TRBD1|NA|TRBJ1-6|TRBV30
TGTGCCTGGAGTAGAGGGGGCACCAATTCACCCCTCCACTTT
CAWSRGGTNSPLHF
>NA|NA|TRBJ1-4|TRBV27
TGTGCCAGCAGTTTAATACAGGGCGCAACTAATGAAAAACTGTTTTTT
CASSLIQGATNEKLFF